The 4 T cell receptor beta chains given below trace back to one sample, sequenced in a study of cytotoxic CD8 clonotypes in ibrutinib-treated CLL. Repertoires were generated with immunoSEQ multiplex PCR, while TCRdb's copy carries only in-frame clones and drops some. The sample consists of approximately 100,000 clones, more than 55% of them appearing once. The sample consisted of PBMCs, taken after 24 months of ibrutinib treatment. The receptors here all came from a human donor with chronic lymphocytic leukemia.

This clone has ten or more counts. The chain couples TRBV6-6 to TRBJ1-2; 9 bases match TRBD1. In germline, CDR1 is MNHNY, CDR2 SVGAGI (reference sequence). The CDR3 totals 15 residues. Trimming removed 5 bases from V and 0 bases from J; junction bases left unmatched: 4. As DNA, the CDR3 is TGTGCCAGCAGTAAGGGACAGGGAGCTAACTATGGCTACACCTTC. This gives the protein CASSKGQGANYGYTF.

This sequence joins TRBV5-1 and TRBJ2-5; 9 nucleotides agree with TRBD1. Trimming at V came to 5 bases and at J to 5 bases, leaving 10 bases not matched to a gene. The CDR3 covers 15 residues. Germline loops: CDR1 SGHRS, CDR2 YFSETQ. The CDR3 sequence: CASREQGATGETQYF. The CDR3 region has the DNA TGCGCCAGCAGAGAACAGGGGGCGACCGGGGAGACCCAGTACTTC. Full variable domain (rest looked up from reference TRBV5-1 and TRBJ2-5): KAGVTQTPRYLIKTRGQQVTLSCSPISGHRSVSWYQQTPGQGLQFLFEYFSETQRNKGNFPGRFSGRQFSNSRSEMNVSTLELGDSALYLCASREQGATGETQYFGPGTRLLVL.

The chain joins TRBV28 to TRBJ1-2, with D uncertain. This CDR3 region has 14 residues. Germline CDR1 is MDHEN and CDR2 is SYDVKM. V was trimmed by 6 bases and J by 6 bases, leaving 17 bases between them. CDR3 sequence: CASSENDIRNGYTF. The CDR3 nucleotides are TGTGCCAGCAGCGAAAATGACATTAGGAATGGCTACACCTTC.

This clone was detected a few times. V is TRBV27 and J is TRBJ1-2; 10 bases align to TRBD1. V lost 8 bases and J lost 7; bases outside the gene matches: 7. The CDR3 loop spans 13 amino acids. Germline V gene data show CDR1 as MNHEY and CDR2 as SMNVEV (reference sequence). The CDR3 DNA reads TGTGCCAGCGGTAGACAGGGGGCTAGTGGCTACACCTTC. It yields the protein CASGRQGASGYTF.